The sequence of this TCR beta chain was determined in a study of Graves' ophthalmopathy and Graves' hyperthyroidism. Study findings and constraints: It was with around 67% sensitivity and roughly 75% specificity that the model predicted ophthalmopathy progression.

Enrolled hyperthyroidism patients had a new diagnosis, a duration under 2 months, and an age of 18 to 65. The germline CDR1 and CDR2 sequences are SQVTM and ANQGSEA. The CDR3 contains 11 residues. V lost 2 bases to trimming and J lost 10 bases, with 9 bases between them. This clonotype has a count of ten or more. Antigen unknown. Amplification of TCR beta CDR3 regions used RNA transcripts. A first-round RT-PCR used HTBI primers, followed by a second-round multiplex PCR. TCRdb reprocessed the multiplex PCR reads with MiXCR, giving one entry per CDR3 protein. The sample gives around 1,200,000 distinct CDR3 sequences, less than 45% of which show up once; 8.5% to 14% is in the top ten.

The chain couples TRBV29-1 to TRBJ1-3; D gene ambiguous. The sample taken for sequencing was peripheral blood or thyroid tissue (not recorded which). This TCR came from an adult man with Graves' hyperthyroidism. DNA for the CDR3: TGCAGCGTTGAATTGGGTTTAACCATATATTTT. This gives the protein CSVELGLTIYF.